The clone carrying this T cell receptor (beta chain) occurred many times. Its target is unknown. This CDR3 has 15 amino acids. After removal of 5 bases from V and 8 bases from J, the junction contained 11 bases not matched to a gene. Germline-derived CDR1 and CDR2 are SEHNR and FQNEAQ (reference sequence). The data were taken from a study of post-analysis software for immune sequencing data. Study as a whole: Relapsing-remitting, secondary progressive and progressive-relapsing multiple sclerosis were all included among the disease courses. Study-wide results and limits: Clustering by F measure revealed strong co-clustering among samples prepared together in one batch. TRBV5-6, TRBV5-1 and TRBV20-1 belonged to a set of roughly 5 TRBV segments that were more frequent in patients than controls. Among multiple sclerosis patients, normalized Chao1 diversity was significantly below that of controls.

Included in the TCR beta cDNA libraries were unique molecular identifiers. Starting from approximately 1 to 10 million T cells, the study yielded about 490,000 cDNA molecules. MiXCR, applied by TCRdb to the PCR reads, yields one record per CDR3 protein. The sample lists 450,000 to 650,000 distinct CDR3 sequences, around 44% occurring once. The V gene is TRBV7-9, the J gene TRBJ2-1; 8 nucleotides align to TRBD1. This TCR was sampled from a girl aged 10 to 17 with multiple sclerosis. The sequencing sample was made of blood. The CDR3, as DNA: TGTGCCAGCAGCCGGACAGGGAGCGGAGGATATGAGCAGTTCTTC. Translated: CASSRTGSGGYEQFF.